This TCR beta chain was recovered during a study of human T cells and chemical hapten exposure. Study summary: There were weekly diphenylcyclopropenone doses to the scalp for patients throughout the roughly 24-week study. Alopecia areata, totalis and universalis patients, mostly female, were included. Variability of per-sample TCR yields stemmed mainly from small differences in pooled library volume.

Unmatched junction bases numbered 5, after V lost 5 bases and J lost 1 base. There are 16 residues in the CDR3. CDR1 and CDR2 (germline): SGHTA, FQGNSA. TCRdb re-called the RACE reads with MiXCR, one entry per CDR3 protein. The sample carries roughly 380,000 distinct CDR3 sequences, 4.8% recorded once. This clonotype was detected many times. The time point was: patch test 1, 2 weeks after DPC sensitization. The sample's treatment: therapeutic diphenylcyclopropenone sensitization with weekly scalp DPC. This TCR derives from a woman aged 45-65 years with alopecia areata. Some clones in this sample may be carry-over from other donors' samples. The specimen comprised whole blood, sampled in connection with sensitization to the hapten diphenylcyclopropenone (DPC). The chain has TRBV7-2 and TRBJ2-2, with TRBD1 matching over 9 bases. CDR3 coding DNA: TGTGCCAGCAGCCTTGGACAGGGGAGGAACACCGGGGAGCTGTTTTTT. Protein sequence: CASSLGQGRNTGELFF.